This TCR beta chain was documented in a study of T cell clones after liver transplantation. Sequencing of dividing CFSE-low cells from the MLR defined alloreactive TCRbeta sequences. The germline V gene has CDR1 MNHNS and CDR2 SASEGT. This CDR3 is 18 amino acids long. The V and J ends lost 0 bases and 1 base, in that order; junction bases with no gene match: 6. A note on this clone: Its antigen is currently unknown.

Sequencing was performed with immunoSEQ multiplex PCR; in TCRdb, only in-frame clones are kept and a portion is missing. The sample has 5,000 or so clones, more than 40% seen once. The chain joins TRBV6-1 to TRBJ2-7; TRBD2 agrees at 13 bases. The source material was CD4+ T cells from cultured PBMCs. The TCR originated in a human patient who received a liver transplant. Some T cells may have come from the graft donor. The CDR3 loop is CASSEALGLAGESYEQYF. CDR3 DNA: TGTGCCAGCAGTGAAGCGCTAGGACTAGCGGGAGAGTCCTACGAGCAGTACTTC.